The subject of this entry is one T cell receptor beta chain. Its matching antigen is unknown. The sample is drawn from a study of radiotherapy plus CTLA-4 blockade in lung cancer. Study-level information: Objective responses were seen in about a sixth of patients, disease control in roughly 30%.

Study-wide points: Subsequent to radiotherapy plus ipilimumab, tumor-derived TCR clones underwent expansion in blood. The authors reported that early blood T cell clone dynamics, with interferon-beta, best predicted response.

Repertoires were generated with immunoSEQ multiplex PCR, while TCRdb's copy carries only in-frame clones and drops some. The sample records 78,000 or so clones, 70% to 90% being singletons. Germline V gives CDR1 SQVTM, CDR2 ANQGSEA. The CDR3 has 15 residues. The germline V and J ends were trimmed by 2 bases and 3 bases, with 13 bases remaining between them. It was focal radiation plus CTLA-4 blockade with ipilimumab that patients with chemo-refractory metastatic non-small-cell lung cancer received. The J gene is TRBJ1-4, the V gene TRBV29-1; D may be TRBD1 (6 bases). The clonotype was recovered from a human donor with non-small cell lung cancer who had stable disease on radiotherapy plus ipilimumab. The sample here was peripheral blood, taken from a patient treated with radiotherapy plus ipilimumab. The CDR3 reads CSVEKLQGPNEKLFF. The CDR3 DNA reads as TGCAGCGTTGAAAAATTACAGGGACCTAATGAAAAACTGTTTTTT.